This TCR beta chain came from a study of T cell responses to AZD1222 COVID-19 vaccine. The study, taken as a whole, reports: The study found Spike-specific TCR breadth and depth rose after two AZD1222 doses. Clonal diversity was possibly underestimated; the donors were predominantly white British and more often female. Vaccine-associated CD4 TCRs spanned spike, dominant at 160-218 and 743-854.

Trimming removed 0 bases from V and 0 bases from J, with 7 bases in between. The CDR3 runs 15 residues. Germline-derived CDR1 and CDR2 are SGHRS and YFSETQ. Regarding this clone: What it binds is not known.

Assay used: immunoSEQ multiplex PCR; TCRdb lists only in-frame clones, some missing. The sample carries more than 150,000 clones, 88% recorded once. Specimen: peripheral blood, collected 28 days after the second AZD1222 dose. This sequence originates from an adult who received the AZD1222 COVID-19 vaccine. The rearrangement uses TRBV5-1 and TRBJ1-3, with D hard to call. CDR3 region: CASSLEGSSGNTIYF. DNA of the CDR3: TGCGCCAGCAGCTTGGAGGGTAGCTCTGGAAACACCATATATTTT.